Following are 20 T cell receptor beta chains from one sample sequenced in a study of blood T cell repertoires in COVID-19. TCRdb's table, derived via immunoSEQ multiplex PCR, lists solely in-frame clones and lacks some. The sample has about 51,000 clones; 86% are singletons. Material for sequencing was peripheral blood. The receptors were gathered from a man older than 75 with active COVID-19.

The J gene is TRBJ2-7, the V gene TRBV28, with 10 positions matching TRBD2. The CDR3 consists of 16 residues. With V trimmed by 5 bases and J by 6 bases, 13 bases remained unmatched. Germline V gene data show CDR1 as MDHEN and CDR2 as SYDVKM. The CDR3 bases are TGTGCCAGCAGTACTAGCTCGCTAGCGGGAGTTGGCGAGCAGTACTTC. This sequence encodes CASSTSSLAGVGEQYF. Full variable domain (remainder filled in from reference TRBV28 and TRBJ2-7): DVKVTQSSRYLVKRTGEKVFLECVQDMDHENMFWYRQDPGLGLRLIYFSYDVKMKEKGDIPEGYSVSREKKERFSLILESASTNQTSMYLCASSTSSLAGVGEQYFGPGTRLTVT.

This rearrangement joins TRBV6-5 to TRBJ2-5; D is perhaps TRBD1 (5 bases). Trimming stripped 8 bases from V and 1 base from J, with 14 bases between. The CDR3 contains 14 residues. Germline CDR1 MNHEY, CDR2 SVGAGI. In DNA form, the CDR3 reads TGTGCCAGCCGGTCTCAGGGCTTCCAAGAGACCCAGTACTTC. Protein: CASRSQGFQETQYF.

The CDR3 sequence: CASRRSVQTEAFF. CDR3 bases: TGTGCCAGCAGGCGAAGCGTACAAACTGAAGCTTTCTTT. This chain connects TRBV7-3 to TRBJ1-1; no clear D gene. CDR1 is SGHTA, CDR2 FQGTGA, per germline. This CDR3 region has 13 residues. The ends were cut back, 6 bases at V and 5 bases at J, with 13 bases in the middle.

The chain joins TRBV7-2 to TRBJ2-2; TRBD2 matches at 8 bases. This CDR3 is built from 16 residues. Germline assignment: CDR1 SGHTA and CDR2 FQGNSA. With V trimmed by 1 base and J by 6 bases, 7 bases remained unmatched. For the CDR3, the DNA is TGTGCCAGCAGCTTAGTTCCAGCGGGAGTGCCCGGGGAGCTGTTTTTT. Its protein product is CASSLVPAGVPGELFF.

CDR3 sequence: CASSQRLRDRGYEQYF. The CDR3 DNA sequence: TGTGCCAGCAGCCAACGTCTCCGTGACAGGGGCTACGAGCAGTACTTC. V gene TRBV3-1 (or the pseudogene TRBV3-2) combines with J gene TRBJ2-7; 8 nucleotides agree with TRBD1. V was clipped by 2 bases and J by 3 bases; unmatched bases: 9. The CDR3 runs to 16 residues. Germline CDR1 reads LGHDT; CDR2 reads YNNKEL (reference sequence).

This chain connects TRBV19 to TRBJ2-6; D may be TRBD1 (5 bases). This CDR3 comprises 14 residues. Germline values: CDR1 LNHDA, CDR2 SQIVND (reference sequence). Deletions cut 7 bases from V and 2 bases from J, with 9 bases between. The CDR3 coding sequence is TGTGCCAGTATGTGGACACCTGGGGCCAACGTCCTGACTTTC. It translates to CASMWTPGANVLTF.

This clone was recorded a few times. The chain recombines TRBV5-1 with TRBJ1-1, with 7 bases identical to TRBD1. The germline CDR1 and CDR2 sequences are SGHRS and YFSETQ. The CDR3 covers 16 residues. Trimming cost V 7 bases and J 10 bases; bases outside gene matches: 22. For the CDR3, the DNA is TGCGCCAGCGGGTTGAACTCCGGAGGGCGTGAGGGGGCAGCTTTCTTT. Translated: CASGLNSGGREGAAFF. Together with reference TRBV5-1 and TRBJ1-1, the CDR3 gives the full variable domain: KAGVTQTPRYLIKTRGQQVTLSCSPISGHRSVSWYQQTPGQGLQFLFEYFSETQRNKGNFPGRFSGRQFSNSRSEMNVSTLELGDSALYLCASGLNSGGREGAAFFGQGTRLTVV.

This clone was counted a single time. The gene calls are TRBV7-8 and TRBJ1-5; unclear D gene. The CDR3 totals 15 residues. Germline V CDR1 and CDR2: SGHVS, FQNEAQ. The V gene lost 5 bases and the J gene lost 5 bases, with 16 bases spanning the gap. The CDR3 bases are TGTGCCAGCAGCCTAACCCGGGAGTTACATCAGCCCCAGCATTTT. Protein product: CASSLTRELHQPQHF.

This clone was seen a few times. V usage is TRBV28 and J usage is TRBJ2-4, with a possible D match to TRBD2 (5 bases). The CDR3 has 12 amino acids. Trimming took 3 bases from V and 6 from J, leaving 6 bases between them. CDR1 is MDHEN and CDR2 is SYDVKM in the germline V gene. CDR3 residues: CASSLGANIQYF. The CDR3 DNA follows: TGTGCCAGCAGTTTGGGAGCAAACATTCAGTACTTC.

The CDR3 DNA sequence: TGTGCCAGCAGCCCCATAACTAGCACAGATACGCAGTATTTT. Protein product: CASSPITSTDTQYF. V gene TRBV3-1 (or the pseudogene TRBV3-2) combines with J gene TRBJ2-3, with D unresolved. Germline lookup yields CDR1 LGHDT and CDR2 YNNKEL (reference sequence). V lost 4 bases and J 0 bases, leaving 8 bases between the germline ends. CDR3 size: 14 residues.

This chain links TRBV28 with TRBJ2-7; the D gene is possibly TRBD1 (5 bases). The CDR3 loop spans 15 amino acids. V was cut by 5 bases and J by 5 bases, with 19 bases left in between. Germline V gene data show CDR1 as MDHEN and CDR2 as SYDVKM. CDR3 in amino acids: CASSDRTGAANEQYF. The CDR3 nucleotides read TGTGCCAGCAGTGATCGAACAGGAGCTGCCAACGAGCAGTACTTC.

The chain recombines TRBV19 with TRBJ1-1; 8 positions agree with TRBD1. Germline-derived CDR1 and CDR2 are LNHDA and SQIVND (reference sequence). V was clipped by 3 bases and J by 11 bases; unmatched bases: 11. This CDR3 comprises 14 residues. DNA of the CDR3: TGTGCCAGTAGTATCGCCAGGGGGCATGGGGAGGCTTTCTTT. Encoded protein: CASSIARGHGEAFF.

The chain employs TRBV6-2 or TRBV6-3 and TRBJ2-7; the match to TRBD1 covers 7 bases. Germline V gene lookup returns CDR1 MNHEY and CDR2 SVGEGT. The ends lost 2 bases at V and 3 bases at J; junction bases unmatched: 7. This CDR3 is 15 amino acids long. The CDR3 protein is CASSYGDSTGYEQYF. The CDR3 coding sequence is TGTGCCAGCAGTTACGGGGACAGCACCGGCTACGAGCAGTACTTC.

The chain is built from TRBV13 and TRBJ1-2; D gene unclear. Germline lookup yields CDR1 PRHDT and CDR2 FYEKMQ (reference sequence). V gave up 3 bases and J gave up 2 bases, with 10 bases separating them. The CDR3 contains 14 residues. CDR3 loop: CASSLESRNYGYTF. CDR3 in DNA: TGTGCCAGCAGCTTGGAGAGTCGGAACTATGGCTACACCTTC. The full variable domain, in which reference TRBV13 and TRBJ1-2 provide the parts outside the CDR3, is AAGVIQSPRHLIKEKRETATLKCYPIPRHDTVYWYQQGPGQDPQFLISFYEKMQSDKGSIPDRFSAQQFSDYHSELNMSSLELGDSALYFCASSLESRNYGYTFGSGTRLTVV.

The chain links TRBV27 to TRBJ2-6, with TRBD1 identical over 10 bases. The V and J ends lost 6 bases and 0 bases, in that order; junction bases with no gene match: 5. This CDR3 has 17 residues. Germline CDR1 is MNHEY and CDR2 is SMNVEV (reference sequence). The CDR3 DNA reads as TGTGCCAGCAGCTGGGGACAGGGGCGCTCTGGGGCCAACGTCCTGACTTTC. As protein: CASSWGQGRSGANVLTF. The whole variable domain, filled in from reference TRBV27 and TRBJ2-6, reads EAQVTQNPRYLITVTGKKLTVTCSQNMNHEYMSWYRQDPGLGLRQIYYSMNVEVTDKGDVPEGYKVSRKEKRNFPLILESPSPNQTSLYFCASSWGQGRSGANVLTFGAGSRLTVL.

The chain uses TRBV5-1 and TRBJ2-1, with TRBD2 identical over 9 bases. This CDR3 has 17 residues. Germline-derived CDR1 and CDR2 are SGHRS and YFSETQ. Trimming cost V 0 bases and J 2 bases; bases outside gene matches: 6. The CDR3 region is CASSLEASGITYNEQFF. CDR3 sequence (DNA): TGCGCCAGCAGCTTGGAGGCTAGCGGGATTACCTACAATGAGCAGTTCTTC.

V gene TRBV21-1 combines with J gene TRBJ2-1; the table's D call, TRBD2, was not checked against the DNA. TRBV21-1 is labeled a pseudogene. The CDR3 spans 15 residues. CDR3: CASKKRWNSYNEQFF. The DNA of the CDR3 is TGTGCCAGCAAGAAGCGGTGGAACTCCTACAATGAGCAGTTCTTC.

The chain is built from TRBV19 and TRBJ2-7; tentatively, D is TRBD2 (5 bases). V lost 5 bases and J 7 bases, leaving 18 bases between the germline ends. The CDR3 contains 14 residues. Per germline, CDR1 LNHDA and CDR2 SQIVND (reference sequence). In DNA form, the CDR3 reads TGTGCCAGTAGTCCGGTGGCGCTAGCTGGGGAGCAGTACTTC. The encoded protein is CASSPVALAGEQYF.

This clone was seen more than once but under ten times. V is TRBV3-1 (or the pseudogene TRBV3-2) and J is TRBJ2-7; 13 bases are a match to TRBD2. V lost 4 bases to trimming and J lost 7 bases; unmatched junction nucleotides: 4. The CDR3 loop spans 14 amino acids. Germline V gene lookup returns CDR1 LGHDT and CDR2 YNNKEL (reference sequence). The CDR3 sequence is CASSPPGLAGEQYF. The CDR3 coding sequence is TGTGCCAGCAGCCCACCGGGACTAGCGGGAGAGCAGTACTTC.

CDR3 nucleotide sequence: TGTGCCAGCAGTTACGTCTCGGGTGGTGAGCAGTTCTTC. Its translation is CASSYVSGGEQFF. This sequence joins TRBV6-5 and TRBJ2-1; D not resolved. From germline, CDR1 is MNHEY and CDR2 SVGAGI. CDR3 size: 13 residues. V lost 2 bases, J lost 9 bases, and 11 bases lay in between.